These 15 T cell receptor beta chains were all obtained from the same sample, sequenced in a study of blood T cell repertoires in COVID-19. The repertoire was sequenced with immunoSEQ multiplex PCR; TCRdb's copy has only in-frame clones and lacks some. The sample holds some 200,000 clones, approximately 89% seen once. Material: peripheral blood. Receptors were obtained from a woman in her thirties or forties with acute or convalescent COVID-19.

This chain uses TRBV9 with TRBJ1-2; D unclear. Trimming removed 0 bases at V and 0 bases at J, with 6 bases between. The germline CDR1 and CDR2 sequences are SGDLS and YYNGEE. The CDR3 runs 14 residues. The CDR3 DNA follows: TGTGCCAGCAGCGTAGTCCCCACTAACTATGGCTACACCTTC. It is translated as CASSVVPTNYGYTF.

The genes are TRBV6-4 and TRBJ2-3; TRBD2 agrees at 7 bases. The CDR3 length is 15 residues. Germline CDR1 MRHNA, CDR2 SNTAGT. The V and J ends lost 4 bases and 1 base, in that order; junction bases with no gene match: 5. The CDR3 region has the DNA TGTGCCAGCAGTGCAGTGGCGGGGGGCACAGATACGCAGTATTTT. Amino acid sequence: CASSAVAGGTDTQYF.

The chain is built from TRBV7-9 and TRBJ1-2; 7 positions agree with TRBD1. The CDR3 loop spans 15 amino acids. The germline gives CDR1 SEHNR, CDR2 FQNEAQ (reference sequence). Unmatched junction bases numbered 10, after V lost 5 bases and J lost 4 bases. The CDR3 bases are TGTGCCAGCAGCGTAACACAGGGGCAGTCCTATGGCTACACCTTC. Protein sequence: CASSVTQGQSYGYTF.

The DNA of the CDR3 is TGTGCCAGCAGCTCCCGGGAGCCCGGAGATACGCAGTATTTT. Translation: CASSSREPGDTQYF. The rearrangement joins TRBV9 to TRBJ2-3; D might be TRBD2 (6 bases). Per the germline V gene, CDR1 is SGDLS and CDR2 is YYNGEE. The CDR3 covers 14 residues. Trimming removed 4 bases at V and 5 bases at J, with 14 bases between.

The J gene is TRBJ2-1, the V gene TRBV12-3 or TRBV12-4; D might be TRBD2 (5 bases). The ends were cut back, 2 bases at V and 7 bases at J, with 9 bases in the middle. The CDR3 extends over 13 amino acids. CDR3 in amino acids: CASSLLAMNEQFF. The CDR3 region has the DNA TGTGCCAGCAGTTTACTAGCCATGAATGAGCAGTTCTTC.

The chain joins TRBV5-5 to TRBJ2-5, with a possible D match to TRBD1 (6 bases). The CDR3 loop spans 14 amino acids. Germline values: CDR1 SGHKS, CDR2 YYEKEE (reference sequence). The V end lost 0 bases, the J end lost 5 bases, and 11 bases lay between the germline ends. The CDR3 DNA reads TGTGCCAGCAGCTTGGGGGGACAATGGGAGACCCAGTACTTC. Translated, it gives CASSLGGQWETQYF.

V gene TRBV7-9 combines with J gene TRBJ2-3, with D possibly being TRBD1 (7 bases). The length of the CDR3 is 15 residues. V gave up 2 bases and J gave up 2 bases, with 11 bases separating them. The germline CDR1 and CDR2 sequences are SEHNR and FQNEAQ (reference sequence). The CDR3 spells CASSLRQGLTDTQYF. CDR3 sequence (DNA): TGTGCCAGCAGCTTAAGACAGGGACTCACAGATACGCAGTATTTT.

In its sample, this clone was seen once. V gene TRBV7-9 combines with J gene TRBJ2-1; weak D call: TRBD2 (5 bases). V lost 5 bases and J lost 9, with 17 bases in between. Germline CDR1 is SEHNR and CDR2 is FQNEAQ (reference sequence). This CDR3 comprises 14 residues. The CDR3 DNA reads TGTGCCAGCAGCACCCGTCGAGGGAGAAGTGAGCAGTTCTTC. Its protein is CASSTRRGRSEQFF.

This chain connects TRBV18 to TRBJ1-2; D is uncertain. The germline CDR1 and CDR2 sequences are KGHSH and LQKENI. V lost 3 bases and J lost 0, with 14 bases in between. The CDR3 runs 16 residues. CDR3 sequence: CASSPNSGGSNYGYTF. The CDR3 DNA sequence: TGTGCCAGCTCACCTAATTCAGGTGGATCTAACTATGGCTACACCTTC.

The J gene is TRBJ1-1, the V gene TRBV10-3; the D gene is possibly TRBD1 (6 bases). In germline, CDR1 is ENHRY, CDR2 SYGVKD. The CDR3 is 15 amino acids. V shed 6 bases and J shed 0 bases, with 14 bases lying between them. This chain's CDR3 is CAIRTTGAMNTEAFF. The CDR3 nucleotides read TGTGCCATCAGGACGACAGGTGCCATGAACACTGAAGCTTTCTTT.

This sequence joins TRBV11-2 and TRBJ1-6; no clear D gene. The germline CDR1 and CDR2 sequences are SGHAT and FQNNGV. With 5 bases removed from V and 3 bases from J, the gap between germline ends came to 5 bases. This CDR3 comprises 13 residues. CDR3 sequence (DNA): TGTGCCAGCAGCCTTAACTATAATTCACCCCTCCACTTT. The encoded protein is CASSLNYNSPLHF.

The CDR3 DNA is TGTGCCAGCAGCGTGACGGGACAGAGACAAGAGACCCAGTACTTC. Translating it yields CASSVTGQRQETQYF. The chain has TRBV9 and TRBJ2-5; 7 bases are a match to TRBD1. Germline V gives CDR1 SGDLS, CDR2 YYNGEE. Trimming took 2 bases from V and 2 from J; bases not matched to a gene: 6. CDR3 length equals 15 residues.

V usage is TRBV5-1 and J usage is TRBJ1-2; 7 bases agree with TRBD1. Germline V lookup: CDR1 SGHRS, CDR2 YFSETQ. The junction had 9 bases not matched to a gene; V was cut back by 5 bases and J by 5 bases. The length of the CDR3 is 14 residues. The CDR3: CASSDEGTAYGYTF. The CDR3 DNA reads TGCGCCAGCAGTGATGAAGGGACAGCTTATGGCTACACCTTC. Variable domain in full (rest from reference TRBV5-1 and TRBJ1-2): KAGVTQTPRYLIKTRGQQVTLSCSPISGHRSVSWYQQTPGQGLQFLFEYFSETQRNKGNFPGRFSGRQFSNSRSEMNVSTLELGDSALYLCASSDEGTAYGYTFGSGTRLTVV.

This clone was observed at least ten times. V gene TRBV6-4 combines with J gene TRBJ2-3, with 12 positions matching TRBD2. CDR1 is MRHNA, CDR2 SNTAGT, per germline. CDR3 length: 15 amino acids. Trimming cost V 5 bases and J 5 bases; bases outside gene matches: 5. CDR3 sequence reads: CASSPSGGAIDTQYF. The DNA for the CDR3 is TGTGCCAGCAGTCCTAGCGGGGGGGCCATAGATACGCAGTATTTT.

The chain combines TRBV9 with TRBJ2-3; no firm D call. This CDR3 region has 13 residues. Between the trimmed V and J ends, which lost 0 bases and 4 bases, there was a span of 6 bases. Looked up from germline, CDR1 is SGDLS and CDR2 is YYNGEE. The CDR3, as DNA: TGTGCCAGCAGCGTAGTTCTTCCAGATACGCAGTATTTT. As protein: CASSVVLPDTQYF.